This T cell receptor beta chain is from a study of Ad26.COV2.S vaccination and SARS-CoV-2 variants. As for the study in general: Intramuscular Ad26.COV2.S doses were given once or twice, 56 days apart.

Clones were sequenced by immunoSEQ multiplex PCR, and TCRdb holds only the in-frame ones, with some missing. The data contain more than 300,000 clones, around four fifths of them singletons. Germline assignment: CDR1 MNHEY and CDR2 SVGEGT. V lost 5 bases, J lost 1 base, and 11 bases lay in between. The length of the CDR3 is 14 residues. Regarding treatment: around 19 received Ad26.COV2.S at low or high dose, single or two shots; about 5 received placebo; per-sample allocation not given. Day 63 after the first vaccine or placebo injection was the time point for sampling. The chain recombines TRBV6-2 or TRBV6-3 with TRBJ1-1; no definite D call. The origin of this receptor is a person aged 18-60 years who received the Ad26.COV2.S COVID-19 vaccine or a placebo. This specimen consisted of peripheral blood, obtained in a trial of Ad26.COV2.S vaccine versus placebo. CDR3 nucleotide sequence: TGTGCCAGCAGTCTCCTATGGGGGAACACTGAAGCTTTCTTT. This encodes CASSLLWGNTEAFF.